This paragraph reports one TCR beta chain. This sample was included in a study of blood T cell repertoires in COVID-19. The CDR3 totals 15 residues. Germline CDR1 is SGHTA and CDR2 is FQGNSA. Germline trimming cut 2 bases from V and 11 bases from J; bases unmatched to any gene: 10. Data came from immunoSEQ multiplex PCR; TCRdb stores just in-frame clones and leaves some out. Here the sample spans 130,000 to 150,000 clones, about 85% being singletons. The chain joins TRBV7-2 to TRBJ1-5, with 9 bases matching TRBD1. Source material: peripheral blood. The TCR originated in a human donor in a cohort sampled during active COVID-19. The DNA for the CDR3 is TGTGCCAGCAGCTTAAAGGGACAGGGATATTCGGCCCAGCATTTT. Translation gives CASSLKGQGYSAQHF.